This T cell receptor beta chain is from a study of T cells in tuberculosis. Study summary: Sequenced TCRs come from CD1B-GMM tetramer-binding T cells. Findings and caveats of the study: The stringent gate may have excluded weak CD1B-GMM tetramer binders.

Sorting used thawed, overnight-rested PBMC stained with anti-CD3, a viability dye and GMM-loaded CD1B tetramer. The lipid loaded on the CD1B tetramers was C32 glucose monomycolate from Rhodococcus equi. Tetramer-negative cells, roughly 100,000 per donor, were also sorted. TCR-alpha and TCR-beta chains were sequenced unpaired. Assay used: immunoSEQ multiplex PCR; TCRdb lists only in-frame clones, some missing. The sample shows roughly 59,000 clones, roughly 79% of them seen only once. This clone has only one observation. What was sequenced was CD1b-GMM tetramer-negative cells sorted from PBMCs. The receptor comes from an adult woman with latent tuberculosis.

CDR3 nucleotides: TGTGCCAGCAGCCGGGGGACAGGGGACTCACCCCTCCACTTT. It is translated as CASSRGTGDSPLHF. V and J are TRBV4-2 and TRBJ1-6, with 10 bases aligning to TRBD1. With 4 bases clipped from V and 10 bases from J, the junction kept 4 bases outside the gene matches. This CDR3 region has 14 residues. CDR1 is LGHNA, CDR2 YNFKEQ, per germline.